This T cell receptor beta chain emerged from a study of cytomegalovirus exposure and HLA in healthy donors. While the first cohort had 500 to 700 subjects, the donors belonged to the separate validation cohort of over a hundred subjects. There are 18 residues in the CDR3. Germline loops: CDR1 WSHSY, CDR2 SAAADI. Trimming removed 0 bases from V and 2 bases from J; junction bases left unmatched: 10. The study, taken as a whole, reports: Subsequent analysis showed first-cohort TCR clusters tending to co-occur in some 110 validation repertoires.

Profiling relied on immunoSEQ multiplex PCR, and the TCRdb table lists in-frame clones only, not all of them. The sample carries under 400,000 clones, 86% recorded once. This clone is a singleton in its sample. Its antigen is unidentified. The sequence came from a woman aged 18-35 years in good health and CMV-seronegative. Sequencing was done on a sample of PBMCs. The rearrangement uses TRBV10-2 and TRBJ2-3; 8 bases are shared with TRBD2. CDR3 sequence reads: CASSESNGGASPTDTQYF. The DNA of the CDR3 is TGCGCCAGCAGTGAGTCGAACGGGGGGGCCTCCCCCACAGATACGCAGTATTTT.